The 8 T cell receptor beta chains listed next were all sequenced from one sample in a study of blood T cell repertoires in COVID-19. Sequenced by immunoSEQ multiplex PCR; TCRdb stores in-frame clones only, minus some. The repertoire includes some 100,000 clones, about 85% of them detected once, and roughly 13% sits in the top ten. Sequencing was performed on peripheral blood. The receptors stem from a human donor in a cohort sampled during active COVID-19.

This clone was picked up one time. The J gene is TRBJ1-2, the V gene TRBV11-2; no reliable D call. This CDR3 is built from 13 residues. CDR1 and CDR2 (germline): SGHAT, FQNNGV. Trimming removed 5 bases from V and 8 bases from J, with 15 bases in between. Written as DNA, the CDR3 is TGTGCCAGCAGCCAGATTCTCCCTTTGGGCTACACCTTC. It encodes CASSQILPLGYTF.

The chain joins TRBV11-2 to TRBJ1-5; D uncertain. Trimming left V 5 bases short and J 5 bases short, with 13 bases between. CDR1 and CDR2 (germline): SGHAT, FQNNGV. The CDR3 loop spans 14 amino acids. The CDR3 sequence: CASSPSMGDQPQHF. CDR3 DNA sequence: TGTGCCAGCAGCCCCAGTATGGGCGATCAGCCCCAGCATTTT.

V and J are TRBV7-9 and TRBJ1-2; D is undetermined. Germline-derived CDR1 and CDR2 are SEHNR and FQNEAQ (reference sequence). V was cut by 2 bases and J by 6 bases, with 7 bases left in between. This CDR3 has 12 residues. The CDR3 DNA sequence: TGTGCCAGCAGCTTAAACATTAATGGCTACACCTTC. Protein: CASSLNINGYTF.

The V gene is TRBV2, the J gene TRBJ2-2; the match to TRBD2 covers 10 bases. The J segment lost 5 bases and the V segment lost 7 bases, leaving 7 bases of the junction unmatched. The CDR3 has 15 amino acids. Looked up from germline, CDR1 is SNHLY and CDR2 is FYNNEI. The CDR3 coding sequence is TGTGCCAGCATCGGAGCGGGGGGGCGAACCGGGGAGCTGTTTTTT. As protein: CASIGAGGRTGELFF.

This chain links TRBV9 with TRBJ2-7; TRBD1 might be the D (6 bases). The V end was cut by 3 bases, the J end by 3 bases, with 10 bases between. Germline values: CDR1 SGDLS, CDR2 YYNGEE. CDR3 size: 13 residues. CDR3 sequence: CASSGVTGYEQYF. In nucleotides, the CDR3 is TGTGCCAGCAGCGGCGTGACAGGCTACGAGCAGTACTTC.

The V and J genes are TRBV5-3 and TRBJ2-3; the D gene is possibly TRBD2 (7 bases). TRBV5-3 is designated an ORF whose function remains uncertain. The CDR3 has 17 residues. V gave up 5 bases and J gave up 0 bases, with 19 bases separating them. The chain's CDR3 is CARSYCGGAESTDTQYF. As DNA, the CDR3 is TGTGCCAGAAGTTATTGTGGGGGGGCGGAAAGCACAGATACGCAGTATTTT.

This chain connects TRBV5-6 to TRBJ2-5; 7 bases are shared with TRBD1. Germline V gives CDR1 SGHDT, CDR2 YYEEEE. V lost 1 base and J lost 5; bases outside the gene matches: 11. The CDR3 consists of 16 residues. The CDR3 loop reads CASSLPTGVRGETQYF. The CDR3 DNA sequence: TGTGCCAGCAGCTTGCCCACAGGGGTCCGCGGGGAGACCCAGTACTTC.

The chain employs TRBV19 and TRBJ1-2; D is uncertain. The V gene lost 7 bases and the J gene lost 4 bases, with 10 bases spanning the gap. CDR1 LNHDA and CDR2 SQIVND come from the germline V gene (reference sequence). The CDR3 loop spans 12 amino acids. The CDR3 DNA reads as TGTGCCAGTACCGGCAGGCCCTATGGCTACACCTTC. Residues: CASTGRPYGYTF.